This is a list of T cell receptor beta chains from one sample in a study of blood T cells in healthy people across ages. TCRdb called the 5' RACE reads again in MiXCR, with one record for every CDR3 protein. The sample lists hundreds of thousands of distinct CDR3 sequences; around 26% were seen once. Sequences were obtained from blood. Receptors were obtained from a woman older than 75 in good health. Each CDR3 is given with its conserved first and last residue. D genes are given only for firm matches. Some rows mark clone size as missing; the rest say once, few, many or name a class of expanded clone.

many	TRBD1	TRBV5-5	TRBJ2-1	CASSLGSMGQGHSNEQFF	TGTGCCAGCAGCTTGGGTAGTATGGGACAGGGTCATAGCAATGAGCAGTTCTTC
few	NA	TRBV20-1	TRBJ1-6	CSARTGPSNSPLHF	TGCAGTGCTAGGACTGGACCGTCTAATTCACCCCTCCACTTT
many	NA	TRBV20-1	TRBJ1-2	CSAKKDINYGYTF	TGCAGTGCTAAAAAGGACATAAACTATGGCTACACCTTC
many	NA	TRBV5-1	TRBJ2-7	CASSFGPISRTVHEQYF	TGCGCCAGCAGCTTTGGCCCCATTAGCCGTACGGTTCACGAGCAGTACTTC
many	NA	TRBV5-1	TRBJ2-4	CASSLEAKNIQYF	TGCGCCAGCAGCTTGGAAGCCAAAAACATTCAGTACTTC
once	NA	TRBV5-1	TRBJ2-7	CASSFGRSSYNGQYF	TGCGCCAGCAGCTTCGGGAGAAGCTCCTACAATGGGCAGTACTTC
NA	TRBD2	TRBV12-3/TRBV12-4	TRBJ2-3	CASGDSGSPDTQYF	TGTGCCAGTGGGGATAGCGGGAGTCCAGATACGCAGTATTTT
many	NA	TRBV20-1	TRBJ1-2	CSARVFSRQSIYGYTF	TGCAGTGCTAGAGTCTTCTCTCGACAGTCCATCTATGGCTACACCTTC
many	NA	TRBV12-3/TRBV12-4	TRBJ2-7	CASSLSRVEQYF	TGTGCCAGCAGTTTAAGCCGGGTAGAGCAGTACTTC
few	NA	TRBV11-2	TRBJ1-1	CASSPGAQSLNTEAFF	TGTGCCAGCAGCCCGGGGGCCCAGTCTCTGAACACTGAAGCTTTCTTT
few	NA	TRBV7-2	TRBJ2-4	CASSPGVVKNIQYF	TGTGCCAGCAGCCCAGGGGTGGTCAAAAACATTCAGTACTTC
NA	TRBD2	TRBV28	TRBJ2-7	CASSFSLAGGGEQYF	TGTGCCAGCAGTTTCAGTCTAGCGGGGGGCGGTGAGCAGTACTTC
few	TRBD2	TRBV3-1	TRBJ2-3	CASSPTGTRDLHTQYF	TGTGCCAGCAGCCCAACCGGGACTAGGGACCTGCATACGCAGTATTTT
many	TRBD1	TRBV20-1	TRBJ1-2	CSAPGQGTYGYTF	TGCAGTGCCCCTGGACAGGGTACCTATGGCTACACCTTC
many	NA	TRBV10-3	TRBJ1-4	CAISEGSNEKLFF	TGTGCCATCAGTGAGGGGTCTAATGAAAAACTGTTTTTT
NA	NA	TRBV30	TRBJ2-4	CAWRQPLGAFFIQYF	TGTGCCTGGAGACAACCCCTAGGAGCGTTTTTCATTCAGTACTTC
NA	NA	TRBV29-1	TRBJ2-3	CSVDSSLRNTQYF	TGCAGCGTTGATAGCAGCCTCCGGAATACGCAGTATTTT
few	NA	TRBV15	TRBJ2-3	CATSRDILVTDTQYF	TGTGCCACCAGCAGAGATATATTGGTCACAGATACGCAGTATTTT
NA	NA	TRBV6-1	TRBJ1-1	CASISLLNTEAFF	TGTGCCAGCATTTCACTCCTGAACACTGAAGCTTTCTTT
NA	NA	TRBV20-1	TRBJ1-1	CSAERERITEAFF	TGCAGTGCGGAAAGGGAACGGATCACTGAAGCTTTCTTT
many	NA	TRBV5-4	TRBJ2-5	CASSLPGHQETQYF	TGTGCCAGCAGCTTACCGGGGCATCAAGAGACCCAGTACTTC
few	NA	TRBV2	TRBJ2-1	CASSEWGRVIPNEQFF	TGTGCCAGCAGTGAATGGGGAAGGGTAATACCCAATGAGCAGTTCTTC
NA	TRBD2	TRBV4-2	TRBJ2-1	CASSQSVTSGGYNEQFF	TGTGCCAGCAGCCAATCCGTGACTAGCGGGGGTTACAATGAGCAGTTCTTC
few	NA	TRBV7-6	TRBJ1-5	CASSGGHNQPQHF	TGTGCCAGCAGCGGAGGACACAATCAGCCCCAGCATTTT
NA	NA	TRBV19	TRBJ2-2	CASSPWDTNTGELFF	TGTGCCAGTAGCCCCTGGGACACGAACACCGGGGAGCTGTTTTTT
many	NA	TRBV10-3	TRBJ1-2	CAISDPGGSNYGYTF	TGTGCCATCAGCGACCCGGGAGGATCTAACTATGGCTACACCTTC
many	NA	TRBV20-1	TRBJ2-1	CSATRGNEQFF	TGCAGTGCTACAAGGGGGAATGAGCAGTTCTTC
many	NA	TRBV7-2	TRBJ1-4	CASSTTGEKLFF	TGTGCCAGCAGCACAACTGGGGAAAAACTGTTTTTT
few	NA	TRBV20-1	TRBJ1-1	CSWTVGNTEAFF	TGCAGTTGGACAGTTGGAAACACTGAAGCTTTCTTT
NA	NA	TRBV5-1	TRBJ1-2	CASSLLIQGFGYTF	TGCGCCAGCAGCTTGTTGATACAGGGTTTTGGCTACACCTTC
many	NA	TRBV14	TRBJ2-2	CASSPDRPPFFANTGELFF	TGTGCCAGCAGCCCCGACCGGCCTCCTTTTTTTGCGAACACCGGGGAGCTGTTTTTT
many	TRBD1	TRBV7-9	TRBJ2-6	CASSLGQGATGANVLTF	TGCGCCAGCAGCTTGGGACAGGGGGCTACTGGGGCCAACGTCCTGACTTTC
NA	TRBD2	TRBV18	TRBJ2-7	CASSLRTSENYEQYF	TGTGCCAGCTCATTACGGACTAGCGAGAACTACGAGCAGTACTTC
many	NA	TRBV5-1	TRBJ1-4	CASSLGRTNEKLFF	TGCGCCAGCAGCTTGGGGAGAACTAATGAAAAACTGTTTTTT
NA	NA	TRBV5-1	TRBJ1-2	CASSFSGTASGDGYTF	TGCGCCAGCAGCTTTTCCGGGACGGCATCGGGCGATGGCTACACCTTC
NA	NA	TRBV7-3	TRBJ2-5	CASSLDGGRVETQYF	TGTGCCAGCAGCTTAGATGGCGGCCGTGTGGAGACCCAGTACTTC
many	NA	TRBV2	TRBJ2-5	CASKERLWETQYF	TGTGCCAGCAAAGAACGCCTTTGGGAGACCCAGTACTTC
NA	NA	TRBV5-1	TRBJ2-5	CASSLAGPVYQETQYF	TGCGCCAGCAGCTTGGCCGGTCCTGTCTACCAAGAGACCCAGTACTTC
many	NA	TRBV5-1	TRBJ1-2	CASSLATGNYGYTF	TGCGCCAGCAGCTTGGCAACAGGGAACTATGGCTACACCTTC
NA	NA	TRBV7-9	TRBJ1-1	CASSATRGNTEAFF	TGTGCCAGCAGCGCTACGAGAGGGAACACTGAAGCTTTCTTT
few	NA	TRBV4-3	TRBJ2-7	CASSQERGCEQYF	TGCGCCAGCAGCCAAGAGAGAGGCTGCGAGCAGTACTTC